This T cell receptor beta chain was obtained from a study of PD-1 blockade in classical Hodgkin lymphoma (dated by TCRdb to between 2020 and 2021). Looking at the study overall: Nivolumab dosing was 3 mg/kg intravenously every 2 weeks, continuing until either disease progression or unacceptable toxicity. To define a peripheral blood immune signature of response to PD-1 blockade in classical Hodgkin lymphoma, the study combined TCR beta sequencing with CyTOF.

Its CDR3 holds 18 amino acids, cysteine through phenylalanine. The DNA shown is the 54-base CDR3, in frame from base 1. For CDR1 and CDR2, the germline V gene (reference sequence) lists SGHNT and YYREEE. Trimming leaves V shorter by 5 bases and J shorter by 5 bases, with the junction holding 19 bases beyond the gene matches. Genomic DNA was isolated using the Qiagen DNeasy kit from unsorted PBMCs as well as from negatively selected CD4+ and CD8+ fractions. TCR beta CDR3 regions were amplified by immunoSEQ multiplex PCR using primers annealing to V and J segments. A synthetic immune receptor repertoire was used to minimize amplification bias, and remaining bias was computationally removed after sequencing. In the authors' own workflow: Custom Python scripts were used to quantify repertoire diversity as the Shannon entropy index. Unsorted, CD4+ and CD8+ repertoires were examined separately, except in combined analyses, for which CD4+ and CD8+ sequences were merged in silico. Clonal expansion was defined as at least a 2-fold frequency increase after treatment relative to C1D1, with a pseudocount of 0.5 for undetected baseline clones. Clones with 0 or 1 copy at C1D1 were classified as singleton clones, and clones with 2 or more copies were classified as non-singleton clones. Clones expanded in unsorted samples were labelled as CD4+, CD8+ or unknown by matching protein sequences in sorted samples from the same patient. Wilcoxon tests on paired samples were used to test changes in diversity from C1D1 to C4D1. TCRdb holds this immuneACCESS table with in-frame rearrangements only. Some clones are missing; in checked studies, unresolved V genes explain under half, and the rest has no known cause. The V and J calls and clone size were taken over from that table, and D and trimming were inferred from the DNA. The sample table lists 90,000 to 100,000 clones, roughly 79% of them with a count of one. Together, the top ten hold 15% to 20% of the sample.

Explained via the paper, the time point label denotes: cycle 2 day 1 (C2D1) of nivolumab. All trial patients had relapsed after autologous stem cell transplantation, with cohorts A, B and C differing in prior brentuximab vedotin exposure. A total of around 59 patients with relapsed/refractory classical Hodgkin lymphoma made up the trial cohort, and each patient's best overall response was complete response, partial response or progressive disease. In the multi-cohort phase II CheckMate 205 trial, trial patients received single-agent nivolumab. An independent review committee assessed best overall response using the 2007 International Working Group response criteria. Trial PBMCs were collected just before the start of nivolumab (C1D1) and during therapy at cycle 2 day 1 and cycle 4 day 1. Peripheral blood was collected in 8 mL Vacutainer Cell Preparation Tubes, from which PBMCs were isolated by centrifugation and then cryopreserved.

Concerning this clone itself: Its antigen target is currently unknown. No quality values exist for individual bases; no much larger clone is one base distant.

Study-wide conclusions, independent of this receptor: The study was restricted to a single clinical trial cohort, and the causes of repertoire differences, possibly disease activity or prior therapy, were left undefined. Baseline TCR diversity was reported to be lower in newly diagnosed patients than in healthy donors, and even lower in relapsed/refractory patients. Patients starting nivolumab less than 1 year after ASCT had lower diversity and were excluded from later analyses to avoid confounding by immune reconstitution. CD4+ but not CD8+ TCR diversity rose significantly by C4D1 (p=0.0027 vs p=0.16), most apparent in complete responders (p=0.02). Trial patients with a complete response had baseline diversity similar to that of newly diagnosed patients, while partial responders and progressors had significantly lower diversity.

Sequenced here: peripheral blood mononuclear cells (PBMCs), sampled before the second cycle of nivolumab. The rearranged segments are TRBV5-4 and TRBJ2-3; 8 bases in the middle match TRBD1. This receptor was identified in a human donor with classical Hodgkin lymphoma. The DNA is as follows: TGTGCCAGCAGAGTGAGGTTGGGACAGGTCTCGAGTGGAGATACGCAGTATTTT. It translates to CASRVRLGQVSSGDTQYF. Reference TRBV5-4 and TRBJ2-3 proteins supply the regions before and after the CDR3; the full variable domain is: ETGVTQSPTHLIKTRGQQVTLRCSSQSGHNTVSWYQQALGQGPQFIFQYYREEENGRGNFPPRFSGLQFPNYSSELNVNALELDDSALYLCASRVRLGQVSSGDTQYFGPGTRLTVL.